This T cell receptor (beta chain) derives from a study of identical twins. One entry per CDR3 protein, called by TCRdb with MiXCR from the 5' RACE reads. The profile shows 450,000 to 500,000 distinct CDR3 sequences, approximately 15% of them singletons. Study findings and constraints: Beta clonotypes that were abundant in cord blood contained fewer insertions, a pattern absent from memory repertoires.

Every donor was a healthy Caucasian. The table lists this clonotype with a few counts. The antigen remains undetermined. The germline V gene encodes CDR1 SQVTM and CDR2 ANQGSEA. The CDR3 totals 14 residues. V shed 6 bases and J shed 2 bases, with 13 bases lying between them. This sample was also put to use in a study of yellow fever vaccine responses in identical twins.

Sequencing was done on a sample of CD4+ T cells sorted from blood. The sequence derives from a woman aged 18-35 years in good health. This chain joins TRBV29-1 and TRBJ2-2; TRBD2 might be the D (6 bases). The CDR3 is CSVSRTTNTGELFF. DNA of the CDR3: TGCAGCGTATCTCGGACTACCAACACCGGGGAGCTGTTTTTT.